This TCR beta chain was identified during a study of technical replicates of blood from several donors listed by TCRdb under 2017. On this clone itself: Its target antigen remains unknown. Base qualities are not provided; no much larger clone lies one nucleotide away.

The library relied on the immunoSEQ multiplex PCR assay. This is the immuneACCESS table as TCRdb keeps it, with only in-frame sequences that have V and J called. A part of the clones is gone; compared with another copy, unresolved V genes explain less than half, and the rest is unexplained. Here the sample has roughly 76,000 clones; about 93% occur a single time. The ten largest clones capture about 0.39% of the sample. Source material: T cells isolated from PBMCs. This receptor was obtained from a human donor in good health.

CDR3 loop: CASSVVLAGGGEQFF. Here is the DNA: TGTGCCAGCAGCGTAGTCCTAGCGGGAGGGGGTGAGCAGTTCTTC. This sequence uses TRBV9 and TRBJ2-1; TRBD2 aligns with 12 central bases. The CDR3 runs 15 residues from the cysteine to the phenylalanine. CDR3 DNA only is kept here, 45 bases in frame from base 1. CDR1 and CDR2, looked up from the germline V gene, are SGDLS and YYNGEE. The germline V and J ends show losses of 0 bases and 9 bases respectively, and no gene match explains 4 bases of the junction.